This entry is about one TCR beta chain. CDR3 size: 14 residues. With 6 bases removed from V and 0 bases from J, the gap between germline ends came to 9 bases. Germline V gene lookup returns CDR1 SNHLY and CDR2 FYNNEI. This record belongs to a study of identical twins. TCRdb itself ran the 5' RACE reads through MiXCR, one entry per CDR3 protein. The sample lists about 470,000 distinct CDR3 sequences, 20% to 25% occurring once. Another study also made use of these data, one on T cells expressing NK-cell markers.

The chain has TRBV2 and TRBJ2-1; D might be TRBD2 (5 bases). This receptor was obtained from a woman aged 18-35 years in good health. Sample: CD4+ T cells sorted from blood. The CDR3 protein is CASRRAHSYNEQFF. In DNA, the CDR3 is TGTGCCAGCAGGCGGGCGCACTCCTACAATGAGCAGTTCTTC.